These 26 T cell receptor beta chains originate from one sample sequenced in a study of blood T cell repertoires in COVID-19. The table came from immunoSEQ multiplex PCR; TCRdb's copy has only in-frame clones and leaves some out. The sample lists about 270,000 clones, 75% to 90% seen once, with over 2% in the top ten. Specimen: PBMCs or T cells enriched from blood (not recorded which). Receptors were obtained from a woman between 18 and 30 years old who had recovered from COVID-19.

J is TRBJ1-1 and V is TRBV23-1, with D possibly TRBD1 on 6 matching bases. TRBV23-1 is sorted into the ORF group, with uncertain function. This CDR3 spans 19 amino acids. Trimming cost V 3 bases and J 4 bases, with 27 bases left between them. CDR3 region: CASSQVSRQGLVGVTEAFF. CDR3 nucleotides: TGCGCCAGCAGTCAGGTATCACGTCAGGGGTTGGTAGGGGTCACTGAAGCTTTCTTT.

The chain has TRBV6-5 and TRBJ1-4; D is perhaps TRBD1 (6 bases). This CDR3 has 14 residues. Trimming pared 6 bases from V and 4 bases from J, leaving 12 bases between. In germline, CDR1 is MNHEY, CDR2 SVGAGI. The CDR3 region is CASSLTGFNEKLFF. The CDR3 DNA is TGTGCCAGCAGCCTGACAGGATTTAATGAAAAACTGTTTTTT.

This rearrangement joins TRBV25-1 to TRBJ1-1; D may be TRBD1 (5 bases). Germline V CDR1 and CDR2: MGHDK, SYGVNS. The CDR3 spans 13 residues. The germline V and J ends were trimmed by 6 bases and 0 bases, with 8 bases remaining between them. CDR3 coding DNA: TGTGCCAGCAGGGGGCAAATGAACACTGAAGCTTTCTTT. Translating it yields CASRGQMNTEAFF.

V is TRBV5-5 and J is TRBJ1-4; D ambiguous. CDR1 is SGHKS and CDR2 is YYEKEE in the germline V gene (reference sequence). V was shortened by 4 bases and J by 6 bases, with 13 bases between the two germline ends. The CDR3 consists of 14 residues. The DNA of the CDR3 is TGTGCCAGCAGCCGACGCGGGAGGGATGAAAAACTGTTTTTT. Its translation is CASSRRGRDEKLFF.

The chain has TRBV6-4 and TRBJ2-5; D is perhaps TRBD1 (6 bases). V dropped 3 bases and J dropped 1 base, with 9 bases sitting between them. Germline values: CDR1 MRHNA, CDR2 SNTAGT. This CDR3 has 14 residues. The CDR3 is CASSEGAGQETQYF. The CDR3 DNA sequence: TGTGCCAGCAGTGAGGGGGCGGGCCAAGAGACCCAGTACTTC.

The table lists this clone with a few counts. This chain links TRBV5-6 with TRBJ1-2; 10 positions agree with TRBD1. This CDR3 is 17 amino acids long. In germline, CDR1 is SGHDT, CDR2 YYEEEE. Trimming cost V 2 bases and J 5 bases; bases outside gene matches: 12. The CDR3 sequence: CASSLRQGALQGYGYTF. The CDR3 bases are TGTGCCAGCAGCTTACGACAGGGGGCCCTCCAGGGGTATGGCTACACCTTC.

A few counts support this clone. V gene TRBV29-1 combines with J gene TRBJ1-1; 9 bases match TRBD1. This CDR3 contains 12 residues. CDR1 is SQVTM, CDR2 ANQGSEA, per germline. The junction had 7 bases not matched to a gene; V was cut back by 7 bases and J by 7 bases. CDR3 sequence reads: CSARQGVDEAFF. The CDR3 DNA is TGCAGCGCCCGACAGGGGGTGGATGAAGCTTTCTTT.

The chain recombines TRBV5-4 with TRBJ2-1, with D possibly matching TRBD2 (5 bases). CDR3 length: 14 residues. V was cut by 4 bases and J by 6 bases, with 14 bases left in between. CDR1 SGHNT and CDR2 YYREEE come from the germline V gene (reference sequence). Written as DNA, the CDR3 is TGTGCCAGCAGCGGAAGAGCGGAGAGCAATGAGCAGTTCTTC. Protein product: CASSGRAESNEQFF.

The rearrangement uses TRBV29-1 and TRBJ2-1; a weak D match, TRBD1 (5 bases). V was trimmed by 5 bases and J by 8 bases, leaving 7 bases between them. The CDR3 has 10 amino acids. The germline gives CDR1 SQVTM, CDR2 ANQGSEA. The DNA for the CDR3 is TGCAGCGTTCTACAGGATGAGCAGTTCTTC. Translating gives CSVLQDEQFF.

Of note for this clone: This sample includes further DNA sequences coding for the same CDR3. The V call is TRBV27, the J call TRBJ1-2; weak D call: TRBD1 (5 bases). Germline V gene data show CDR1 as MNHEY and CDR2 as SMNVEV (reference sequence). Trimming left V 0 bases short and J 2 bases short, with 7 bases between. The CDR3 is 14 amino acids. The CDR3 loop is CASSLSTGNYGYTF. In DNA form, the CDR3 reads TGTGCCAGCAGTTTATCAACAGGAAACTATGGCTACACCTTC.

The chain employs TRBV6-5 and TRBJ1-1, with D unclear. The CDR3 is 14 residues long. Germline lookup yields CDR1 MNHEY and CDR2 SVGAGI. V gave up 1 base and J gave up 0 bases, with 6 bases separating them. The CDR3 DNA is TGTGCCAGCAGTTACTTGCAGATGAACACTGAAGCTTTCTTT. Protein: CASSYLQMNTEAFF.

This chain's CDR3 is CASSIVADNQPQHF. In DNA form, the CDR3 reads TGTGCCAGTAGTATAGTGGCAGACAATCAGCCCCAGCATTTT. V usage is TRBV19 and J usage is TRBJ1-5; no clear D. CDR1 is LNHDA, CDR2 SQIVND, per germline (reference sequence). The CDR3 extends over 14 amino acids. Trimming removed 1 base from V and 3 bases from J, with 7 bases in between.

This clone was observed once. The rearrangement joins TRBV23-1 to TRBJ2-2; tentatively, D is TRBD1 (6 bases). TRBV23-1 belongs to the ORF category, with a function that is uncertain. This CDR3 is 16 amino acids long. The ends were cut back, 8 bases at V and 2 bases at J, with 18 bases in the middle. CDR3 DNA sequence: TGCGCCAGCGGCCAAGCAAGGGGACATAACACCGGGGAGCTGTTTTTT. Protein sequence: CASGQARGHNTGELFF.

The genes are TRBV6-5 and TRBJ1-2, with a possible D match to TRBD1 (5 bases). CDR1 and CDR2 (germline): MNHEY, SVGAGI. The CDR3 contains 13 residues. Trimming cost V 2 bases and J 3 bases, with 7 bases left between them. CDR3 nucleotides: TGTGCCAGCAGTTACGACAGATACTATGGCTACACCTTC. Translating gives CASSYDRYYGYTF.

The genes are TRBV4-1 and TRBJ2-1; 9 bases map to TRBD2. Losses at the gene ends were 0 bases for V and 4 bases for J; bases not matched to a gene: 7. Germline V gives CDR1 MGHRA, CDR2 YSYEKL. The length of the CDR3 is 17 residues. The CDR3 region has the DNA TGCGCCAGCAGCCAAGATGAAATAGCGGGGGCATACAATGAGCAGTTCTTC. The encoded protein is CASSQDEIAGAYNEQFF.

The genes are TRBV10-3 and TRBJ1-2; D uncertain. The CDR3 extends over 13 amino acids. The germline gives CDR1 ENHRY, CDR2 SYGVKD. Trimming took 3 bases from V and 5 from J, leaving 10 bases between them. The CDR3 spells CAISEASGYGYTF. The CDR3 DNA sequence: TGTGCCATCAGTGAAGCTTCGGGGTATGGCTACACCTTC.

Worth noting for this clone: Germline and junction disagree at one end, which may indicate a read error. The rearrangement links TRBV7-7 to TRBJ2-2; 9 positions match TRBD2. The length of the CDR3 is 15 residues. Germline V gives CDR1 SSHAT, CDR2 FNYEAQ (reference sequence). CDR3 coding DNA: TGTGCTAGCAGCGCGGGACTAGCAGACACCGGGGAGCTGTTTTTT. Its protein is CASSAGLADTGELFF.

This rearrangement joins TRBV7-8 to TRBJ2-2; perhaps TRBD1 as D (6 bases). The ends were cut back, 4 bases at V and 6 bases at J, with 24 bases in the middle. The CDR3 runs 18 residues. Germline assignment: CDR1 SGHVS and CDR2 FQNEAQ. In DNA form, the CDR3 reads TGTGCCAGCAGCTCGGGAAGGCTGGACAGTAGGTTTTCCGGGGAGCTGTTTTTT. Translation gives CASSSGRLDSRFSGELFF.

CDR3 amino acids: CASSPKSNTGDEQYF. CDR3 in DNA: TGTGCCAGCTCACCAAAATCGAATACAGGGGACGAGCAGTACTTC. This sequence joins TRBV18 and TRBJ2-7; TRBD1 agrees at 7 bases. This CDR3 region has 15 residues. J was trimmed by 5 bases and V by 2 bases; bases with no gene match: 9. Germline-derived CDR1 and CDR2 are KGHSH and LQKENI.

The chain is built from TRBV5-6 and TRBJ2-1, with D perhaps matching TRBD1 (5 bases). Trimming took 1 base from V and 5 from J, leaving 10 bases between them. Germline V gene sequence: CDR1 SGHDT, CDR2 YYEEEE. The CDR3 covers 14 residues. The CDR3 sequence is CASSLSGSNNEQFF. The CDR3, as DNA: TGTGCCAGCAGCTTGTCAGGGTCGAACAATGAGCAGTTCTTC.

V usage is TRBV5-1 and J usage is TRBJ2-7, with 10 bases matching TRBD2. CDR3 length: 15 residues. The germline gives CDR1 SGHRS, CDR2 YFSETQ. The ends lost 0 bases at V and 7 bases at J; junction bases unmatched: 7. CDR3 bases: TGCGCCAGCAGCTTGGTAGCGGGGGGACCGGGGGAGCAGTACTTC. Translated, it gives CASSLVAGGPGEQYF.

This clone was counted only a few times. The chain recombines TRBV7-9 with TRBJ1-1; D is ambiguous. The V gene's germline CDR1 is SEHNR and CDR2 FQNEAQ (reference sequence). This CDR3 spans 13 amino acids. V gave up 3 bases and J gave up 1 base, with 6 bases separating them. For the CDR3, the DNA is TGTGCCAGCAGCTTTCAGGAGAACACTGAAGCTTTCTTT. Amino acid sequence: CASSFQENTEAFF. Variable domain in full (rest from reference TRBV7-9 and TRBJ1-1): DTGVSQNPRHKITKRGQNVTFRCDPISEHNRLYWYRQTLGQGPEFLTYFQNEAQLEKSRLLSDRFSAERPKGSFSTLEIQRTEQGDSAMYLCASSFQENTEAFFGQGTRLTVV.

CDR3 DNA sequence: TGTGCCAGCAGACGAACAGGGGGGGGACTGATAGAGCAGTACTTC. As protein: CASRRTGGGLIEQYF. The chain uses TRBV28 and TRBJ2-7; possible D gene TRBD1, 8 bases. CDR3 length: 15 residues. The V end lost 6 bases, the J end lost 7 bases, and 22 bases lay between the germline ends. The germline CDR1 and CDR2 sequences are MDHEN and SYDVKM.

This clone occurred once. V gene TRBV6-5 combines with J gene TRBJ1-2, with TRBD1 matching 8 bases. In germline, CDR1 is MNHEY, CDR2 SVGAGI. J gave up 2 bases and V 7 bases, and 3 bases lay outside the gene matches. The CDR3 extends over 13 amino acids. CDR3 DNA: TGTGCCAGCACGGACAGGGCGAACTATGGCTACACCTTC. Its protein is CASTDRANYGYTF.

The chain is built from TRBV14 and TRBJ1-2, with 7 nucleotides matching TRBD1. The trim removed 3 bases at V and 4 bases at J, leaving 2 bases unmatched. CDR3 length equals 13 residues. CDR1 and CDR2 from the germline V gene are SGHDN and FVKESK. The CDR3 nucleotides read TGTGCCAGCAGCCAGGGGACAGCCTATGGCTACACCTTC. It encodes CASSQGTAYGYTF. Full variable domain (remainder filled in from reference TRBV14 and TRBJ1-2): EAGVTQFPSHSVIEKGQTVTLRCDPISGHDNLYWYRRVMGKEIKFLLHFVKESKQDESGMPNNRFLAERTGGTYSTLKVQPAELEDSGVYFCASSQGTAYGYTFGSGTRLTVV.

The J gene is TRBJ1-5, the V gene TRBV20-1; possible D gene TRBD1, 5 bases. The ends were cut back, 3 bases at V and 4 bases at J, with 13 bases in the middle. The CDR3 totals 14 residues. Germline CDR1 DFQATT, CDR2 SNEGSKA (reference sequence). The CDR3 here is CSASLGGPNQPQHF. The CDR3 DNA is TGCAGTGCTAGTTTGGGGGGACCAAATCAGCCCCAGCATTTT.